Listed below are T cell receptor beta chains from one sample, sequenced in a study of CD8 T cells in ankylosing spondylitis. TCRdb processed the 5' RACE reads anew with MiXCR; each CDR3 protein has one entry. The data hold some 140,000 distinct CDR3 sequences, with 7.5% to 9.5% observed a single time. Material: synovial fluid, either unsorted or a sorted T cell fraction (not recorded which). The receptors here all came from a male donor with ankylosing spondylitis. Both conserved end residues are part of each CDR3. A D gene is named only where the DNA matches it firmly. Not all rows give a size; the values are once, few, many and, for expanded clones, a class.

TRBV20-1	TRBD1	TRBJ1-1	few	CSAPGQGQEAFF	TGCAGTGCTCCCGGACAGGGCCAAGAAGCTTTCTTT
TRBV20-1	NA	TRBJ2-1	few	CSARGSYYNEQFF	TGCAGTGCTAGGGGGTCATATTACAATGAGCAGTTCTTC
TRBV10-3	NA	TRBJ1-2	NA	CAIGGGQSGYGYTF	TGTGCCATCGGAGGGGGGCAGTCAGGTTATGGCTACACCTTC
TRBV6-1	TRBD1	TRBJ1-5	few	CASSGRTGLGSQHF	TGTGCCAGCAGTGGACGGACAGGGTTGGGTTCCCAGCATTTT
TRBV28	TRBD2	TRBJ2-7	few	CASSVVAGGLYEQYF	TGTGCCAGCAGCGTGGTAGCGGGAGGGCTTTACGAGCAGTACTTC
TRBV30	TRBD2	TRBJ2-5	NA	CAWSRGLAGGQTQYF	TGTGCCTGGAGCCGGGGACTAGCGGGAGGACAGACCCAGTACTTC
TRBV6-2/TRBV6-3	TRBD2	TRBJ2-1	many	CASRKGLAGANEQFF	TGTGCCAGCAGAAAGGGACTAGCGGGGGCCAATGAGCAGTTCTTC
TRBV4-2	TRBD1	TRBJ1-5	many	CASSQSPGTEYSNQPQHF	TGTGCCAGCAGCCAATCGCCAGGGACAGAATATAGCAATCAGCCCCAGCATTTT
TRBV20-1	NA	TRBJ2-5	many	CSARALGKETQYF	TGCAGTGCTAGAGCCTTGGGTAAAGAGACCCAGTACTTC
TRBV7-8	NA	TRBJ2-3	few	CASSFEGSTDTQYF	TGTGCCAGCAGCTTCGAGGGTAGCACAGATACGCAGTATTTT
TRBV28	NA	TRBJ2-5	NA	CASSRGLRGETQYF	TGTGCCAGCAGTCGAGGTTTAAGAGGGGAGACCCAGTACTTC
TRBV7-3	NA	TRBJ2-1	NA	CASSLQGNGYNEQFF	TGTGCCAGCAGCCTACAGGGAAATGGGTACAATGAGCAGTTCTTC
TRBV6-5	NA	TRBJ2-7	many	CASSYYGTSANQQYF	TGTGCCAGCAGTTACTACGGGACCTCCGCGAACCAGCAGTACTTC
TRBV6-6	NA	TRBJ2-7	few	CASGRSETPEQYF	TGTGCCAGCGGCCGGTCGGAAACGCCCGAGCAGTACTTC
TRBV30	NA	TRBJ2-5	few	CAWSVLETQYF	TGTGCCTGGAGTGTACTGGAGACCCAGTACTTC
TRBV10-3	TRBD2	TRBJ2-3	many	CAIRLTSGSTDTQYF	TGTGCCATCAGACTAACTAGCGGGAGTACAGATACGCAGTATTTT
TRBV27	TRBD2	TRBJ2-3	few	CASSLTSGSTDTQYF	TGTGCCAGCAGTTTAACTAGCGGGAGCACAGATACGCAGTATTTT
TRBV24-1	NA	TRBJ1-2	many	CATSDSGYGYTF	TGTGCCACCAGTGATTCAGGGTATGGCTACACCTTC
TRBV27	NA	TRBJ2-4	NA	CATIYRPGTGTMNIQYF	TGTGCCACCATTTATCGTCCGGGAACAGGGACCATGAACATTCAGTACTTC
TRBV11-2	NA	TRBJ2-7	NA	CASSLQGAATYEQYF	TGTGCCAGCAGCTTACAGGGCGCCGCCACCTACGAGCAGTACTTC
TRBV7-9	TRBD1	TRBJ1-1	many	CASSLDRTGPVAFF	TGTGCCAGCAGCTTAGATCGGACAGGACCCGTAGCTTTCTTT
TRBV5-1	NA	TRBJ1-2	many	CASSLSPLGYGYTF	TGCGCCAGCAGCTTGTCGCCCCTCGGGTATGGCTACACCTTC
TRBV5-8	NA	TRBJ2-3	many	CASSASLTYTDTQYF	TGTGCCAGCAGCGCCTCTTTAACCTACACAGATACGCAGTATTTT
TRBV6-4	NA	TRBJ2-2	few	CASSEGGHTGELFF	TGTGCCAGCAGTGAGGGGGGGCACACCGGGGAGCTGTTTTTT
TRBV28	NA	TRBJ1-2	many	CASSLYRDTHGYTF	TGTGCCAGCAGTTTATACCGGGACACCCATGGCTACACCTTC
TRBV11-2	NA	TRBJ1-5	many	CASSLANNQPQHF	TGTGCCAGCAGCTTGGCCAATAATCAGCCCCAGCATTTT
TRBV9	NA	TRBJ2-5	many	CASSPFAGETQYF	TGTGCCAGCAGCCCCTTTGCGGGAGAGACCCAGTACTTC
TRBV28	NA	TRBJ2-7	NA	CASLRAYEQYF	TGTGCCTCCCTTCGAGCGTACGAGCAGTACTTC
TRBV6-1	NA	TRBJ1-2	many	CASSEARGFYYGYTF	TGTGCCAGCAGTGAAGCGCGAGGGTTTTACTATGGCTACACCTTC
TRBV11-2	NA	TRBJ2-3	many	CASSSRGGGHRADTQYF	TGTGCCAGCAGCTCTAGAGGGGGGGGCCATCGTGCGGATACGCAGTATTTT
TRBV28	NA	TRBJ1-5	many	CASSPSPRGSNQPQHF	TGTGCCAGCAGTCCCTCCCCGAGGGGGAGCAATCAGCCCCAGCATTTT
TRBV3-1	TRBD1	TRBJ1-1	NA	CASSQGIDRAKVNTEAFF	TGTGCCAGCAGCCAAGGAATCGACAGGGCTAAAGTAAACACTGAAGCTTTCTTT
TRBV10-3	NA	TRBJ1-1	NA	CAISDSVSMNTEAFF	TGTGCCATCAGTGACTCAGTTTCCATGAACACTGAAGCTTTCTTT
TRBV12-3/TRBV12-4	NA	TRBJ1-4	many	CASMESADGGLMGEKLFF	TGTGCCAGCATGGAGTCGGCCGATGGAGGACTTATGGGTGAAAAACTGTTTTTT
TRBV9	NA	TRBJ2-7	many	CASSLAPGFSYEQYF	TGTGCCAGCAGCCTCGCGCCAGGGTTCTCCTACGAGCAGTACTTC
TRBV10-3	NA	TRBJ1-5	few	CAIGGTEDQPQHF	TGTGCCATTGGAGGAACAGAGGATCAGCCCCAGCATTTT
TRBV7-9	NA	TRBJ1-1	few	CASSVKGAEAFF	TGTGCCAGCAGCGTTAAGGGGGCTGAAGCTTTCTTT
TRBV18	TRBD2	TRBJ2-1	NA	CASSPPSGRGGEQFF	TGTGCCAGCTCACCACCCAGCGGGAGAGGTGGTGAGCAGTTCTTC
TRBV5-1	TRBD1	TRBJ1-1	NA	CASSGQGANTEAFF	TGCGCCAGCAGTGGACAGGGGGCGAACACTGAAGCTTTCTTT
TRBV20-1	TRBD1	TRBJ2-1	few	CSARPRQGKDPFF	TGCAGTGCTAGGCCGAGACAGGGTAAAGATCCGTTCTTC
TRBV20-1	NA	TRBJ1-4	many	CSARPVWGKLFF	TGCAGTGCTAGGCCCGTTTGGGGAAAACTGTTTTTT
TRBV4-1	NA	TRBJ1-2	NA	CASSPGPSGNLYGYTF	TGCGCCAGCAGCCCCGGCCCCTCGGGGAACCTCTATGGCTACACCTTC
TRBV29-1	NA	TRBJ2-1	many	CSGKSLGRFNEQFF	TGCAGCGGTAAAAGCCTTGGTCGTTTCAATGAGCAGTTCTTC
TRBV20-1	NA	TRBJ2-1	few	CSASTSYNEQFF	TGCAGTGCAAGTACCAGCTACAATGAGCAGTTCTTC
TRBV7-9	NA	TRBJ2-1	many	CASSPATGRETYNEQFF	TGTGCCAGCAGCCCAGCGACAGGCAGGGAGACCTACAATGAGCAGTTCTTC
TRBV7-2	NA	TRBJ1-1	many	CASSSVQGGTEAFF	TGTGCCAGCAGCTCCGTTCAGGGCGGCACTGAAGCTTTCTTT
TRBV4-1	NA	TRBJ2-3	NA	CASSQEGKATYTQYF	TGCGCCAGCAGCCAAGAGGGAAAGGCCACATATACGCAGTATTTT
TRBV12-3/TRBV12-4	TRBD2	TRBJ2-1	many	CASSLLAGVKQFF	TGTGCCAGCAGCCTTTTAGCGGGAGTGAAGCAGTTCTTC
TRBV7-2	NA	TRBJ2-5	NA	CASGTLGTQYF	TGTGCCAGCGGCACGTTGGGGACCCAGTACTTC
TRBV7-9	NA	TRBJ2-6	medium-sized	CASSLRVSGANVLTF	TGTGCCAGCAGCTTACGAGTATCTGGGGCCAACGTCCTGACTTTC
TRBV20-1	TRBD1	TRBJ2-5	few	CSAGTGEGEAQYF	TGCAGTGCTGGGACAGGGGAAGGGGAGGCCCAGTACTTC